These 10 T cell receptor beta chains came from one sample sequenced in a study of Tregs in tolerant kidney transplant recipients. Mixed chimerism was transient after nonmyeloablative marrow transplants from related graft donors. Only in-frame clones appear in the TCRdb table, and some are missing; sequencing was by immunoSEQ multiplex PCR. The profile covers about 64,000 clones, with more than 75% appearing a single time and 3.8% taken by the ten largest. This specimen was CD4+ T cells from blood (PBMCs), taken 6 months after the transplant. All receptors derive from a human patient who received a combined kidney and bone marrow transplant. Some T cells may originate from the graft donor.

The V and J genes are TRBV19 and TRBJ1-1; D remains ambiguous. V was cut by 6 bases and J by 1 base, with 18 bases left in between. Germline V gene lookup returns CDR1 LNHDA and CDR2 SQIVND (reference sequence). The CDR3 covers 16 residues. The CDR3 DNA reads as TGTGCCAGTAGCCTAATTGGTGGGCACCAGAACACTGAAGCTTTCTTT. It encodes CASSLIGGHQNTEAFF.

CDR3 region: CSVLLTGVEKLFF. In nucleotides, the CDR3 is TGCAGCGTCTTACTTACAGGGGTAGAAAAACTGTTTTTT. This chain links TRBV29-1 with TRBJ1-4, with 7 bases aligning to TRBD1. Trimming removed 6 bases from V and 8 bases from J; junction bases left unmatched: 9. The germline CDR1 and CDR2 sequences are SQVTM and ANQGSEA. The CDR3 loop spans 13 amino acids.

In DNA form, the CDR3 reads TGTGCCAGCAGCCAACGAGGGGCCAAAAACATTCAGTACTTC. It encodes CASSQRGAKNIQYF. This sequence joins TRBV14 and TRBJ2-4; possibly TRBD2 for D (5 bases). Trimming took off 2 bases at V and 1 base at J, with 6 bases between the two ends. Germline V gives CDR1 SGHDN, CDR2 FVKESK. CDR3 length: 14 amino acids.

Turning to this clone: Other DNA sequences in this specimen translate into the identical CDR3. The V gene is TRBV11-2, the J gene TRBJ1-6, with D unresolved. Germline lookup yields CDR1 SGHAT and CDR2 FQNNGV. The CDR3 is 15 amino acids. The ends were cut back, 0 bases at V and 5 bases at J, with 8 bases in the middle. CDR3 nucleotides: TGTGCCAGCAGCTTAGAGGGCAGAAATAATTCACCCCTCCACTTT. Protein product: CASSLEGRNNSPLHF. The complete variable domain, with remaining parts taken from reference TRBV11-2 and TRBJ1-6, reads EAGVAQSPRYKIIEKRQSVAFWCNPISGHATLYWYQQILGQGPKLLIQFQNNGVVDDSQLPKDRFSAERLKGVDSTLKIQPAKLEDSAVYLCASSLEGRNNSPLHFGNGTRLTVT.

CDR3 nucleotide sequence: TGTGCCAGCAGCTTGGGGGGGCCTAATCTTAACTATGGCTACACCTTC. Amino acids: CASSLGGPNLNYGYTF. The chain employs TRBV5-4 and TRBJ1-2; tentatively, D is TRBD1 (6 bases). CDR3 size: 16 residues. CDR1 is SGHNT, CDR2 YYREEE, per germline (reference sequence). The V end lost 0 bases, the J end lost 1 base, and 13 bases lay between the germline ends.

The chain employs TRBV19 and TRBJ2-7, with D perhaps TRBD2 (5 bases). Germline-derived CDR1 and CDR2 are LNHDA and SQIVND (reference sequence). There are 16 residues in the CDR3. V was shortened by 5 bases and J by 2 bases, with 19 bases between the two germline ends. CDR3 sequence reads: CASSPAGLPTPYEQYF. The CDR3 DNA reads TGTGCCAGTAGTCCGGCGGGCCTCCCGACCCCCTACGAGCAGTACTTC.

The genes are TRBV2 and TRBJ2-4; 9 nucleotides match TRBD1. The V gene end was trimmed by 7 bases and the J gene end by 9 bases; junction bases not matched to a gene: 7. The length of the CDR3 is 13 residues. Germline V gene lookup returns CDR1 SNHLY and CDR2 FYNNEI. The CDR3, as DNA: TGTGCCAGCACCTTGGACAGGGGTGGCATTCAGTACTTC. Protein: CASTLDRGGIQYF.

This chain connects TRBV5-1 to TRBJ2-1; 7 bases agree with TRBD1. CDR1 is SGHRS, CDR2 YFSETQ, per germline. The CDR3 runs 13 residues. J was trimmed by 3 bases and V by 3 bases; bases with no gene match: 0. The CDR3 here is CASSWDSYNEQFF. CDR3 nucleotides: TGCGCCAGCAGCTGGGACAGCTACAATGAGCAGTTCTTC.

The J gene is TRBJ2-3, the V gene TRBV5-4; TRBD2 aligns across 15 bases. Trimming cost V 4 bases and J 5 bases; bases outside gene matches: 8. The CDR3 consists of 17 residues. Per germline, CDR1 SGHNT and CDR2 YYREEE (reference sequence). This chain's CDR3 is CASSKVGLAGGIDTQYF. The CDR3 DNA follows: TGTGCCAGCAGCAAAGTGGGACTAGCGGGAGGTATAGATACGCAGTATTTT.

The CDR3 region is CASSQVLGGASNQPQHF. In nucleotides, the CDR3 is TGCGCCAGCAGCCAAGTTTTGGGGGGAGCTAGCAATCAGCCCCAGCATTTT. V and J are TRBV4-1 and TRBJ1-5, with a tentative D call TRBD1 (5 bases). The germline CDR1 and CDR2 sequences are MGHRA and YSYEKL. The length of the CDR3 is 17 residues. V lost 1 base, J lost 0 bases, and 13 bases lay in between.